This T cell receptor beta chain comes out of a study of glioma-infiltrating T cells. Germline V lookup: CDR1 GTSNPN, CDR2 SVGIG (reference sequence). The CDR3 runs 15 residues. Points on this clonotype: One junction end disagrees with the germline gene, perhaps due to a read error.

TCR alpha and beta CDR3 regions were amplified from RNA using iRepertoire nested multiplex PCR. TCRdb ran MiXCR on the multiplex PCR reads and lists one entry per CDR3 protein. The data contain some 190,000 distinct CDR3 sequences, 32% of them seen just once; the ten biggest clones take up around 21%. This TCR was recovered from a human donor with low-grade glioma or glioblastoma, undergoing nonglioma brain surgery, or in good health (not recorded which). Sample: glioma tissue, nonneoplastic brain tissue, or PBMCs (not recorded which). The rearrangement links TRBV30 to TRBJ2-1; D unclear. The CDR3 coding sequence is TGTACCTGGAGTTTTGGGGATTCCCGCGGCAATGAGCAGTTCTTC. This gives the protein CTWSFGDSRGNEQFF.